This T cell receptor beta chain was sequenced during a study of esophageal squamous cell carcinoma under preoperative chemotherapy. Study in general: Both tumor-infiltrating lymphocytes and peripheral blood T cells were profiled.

Study-wide results and caveats: After treatment, tumor-infiltrating lymphocytes apparently came partly from blood T cells. Peripheral T cells showed a significant TCR diversity increase after chemotherapy, unlike tumor-infiltrating lymphocytes.

J gave up 4 bases and V 3 bases, and 5 bases lay outside the gene matches. The CDR3 extends over 17 amino acids. The time point denotes: before preoperative PTX-NDP chemotherapy. Before surgery, patients were given preoperative paclitaxel-nedaplatin chemotherapy. MiXCR was run by TCRdb on the PCR reads, yielding one entry per CDR3 protein. The table has more than 15,000 distinct CDR3 sequences, 40% to 50% seen once. In regard to this clonotype: Antigen: not known.

This clonotype originated in a human donor with esophageal squamous cell carcinoma. The donor label of this sample is uncertain. The chain employs TRBV12-3 or TRBV12-4 and TRBJ2-2; 13 bases line up with TRBD2. Sampling took place from a patient given preoperative chemotherapy. CDR3 amino acids: CASSLRTSGRGTGELFF. The CDR3 nucleotides read TGTGCCAGCAGTTTGAGGACTAGCGGGAGAGGCACCGGGGAGCTGTTTTTT.